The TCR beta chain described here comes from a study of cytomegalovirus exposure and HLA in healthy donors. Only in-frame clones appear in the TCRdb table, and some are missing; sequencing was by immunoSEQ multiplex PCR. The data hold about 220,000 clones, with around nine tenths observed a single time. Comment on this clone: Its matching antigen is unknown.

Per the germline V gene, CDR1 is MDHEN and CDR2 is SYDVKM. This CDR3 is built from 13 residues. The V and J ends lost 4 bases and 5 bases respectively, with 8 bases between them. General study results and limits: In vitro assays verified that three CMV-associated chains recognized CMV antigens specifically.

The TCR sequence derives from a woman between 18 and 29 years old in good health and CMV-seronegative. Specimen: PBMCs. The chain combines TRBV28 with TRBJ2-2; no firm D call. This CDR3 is CASSSLTTGELFF. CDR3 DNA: TGTGCCAGCAGTTCCCTAACTACCGGGGAGCTGTTTTTT.